This TCR beta chain was obtained from a study of T cell responses to AZD1222 COVID-19 vaccine (dated by TCRdb to 2020 to 2022). About the study as a whole: A total of around 240 trial participants underwent TCR sequencing, of whom around 210 had received two doses of AZD1222 and some 26 had received two doses of the MenACWY control vaccine. Trial participants were enrolled by age into 18-55, 56-69 and 70-plus year subgroups, with approximately 150, 30 and 60 TCR-sequenced participants respectively. What the authors observed across the whole study: In the small 56-69-year group, the increase in depth fell short of significance, most likely because of low power. After two AZD1222 doses, spike-specific TCR breadth and depth were significantly higher than at day 0 and than in MenACWY recipients. The vaccine-associated CD4 TCRs covered the entire spike protein, and the dominant responses fell in regions 160-218 and 743-854. Participants were mostly white British, with more females than males. The authors suggested clonal diversity may have been underestimated. Conclusions about previously exposed vaccinees are limited because only five to seven AZD1222 recipients were SARS-CoV-2 seropositive at baseline. Reportedly, almost half of the unique spike-specific TCRs recognized epitopes lying outside the regions that are mutated in the B.1.351 and B.1.1.7 variants. Because no day 14 peak-response samples were available, repertoires were characterized only after the peak T cell response.

The CDR3 regions of human TCRbeta chains were subjected to immunosequencing. Per the source publication's procedure: Repertoire TCRs were matched against a reference library of SARS-CoV-2-specific TCRs generated with the MIRA antigen-specificity platform. Breadth was defined as the fraction of unique TCRs that were SARS-CoV-2-associated. Depth was defined as the fraction of total T cells that were SARS-CoV-2-associated. Each spike-specific TCR was assigned to its reactive spike region and to a CD4 or CD8 class using the MIRA data. Log10-transformed breadth and depth values were compared by one-way ANOVA with Sidak's multiple comparisons tests. TCRdb took this table from immuneACCESS and kept in-frame rearrangements with V and J called. Such tables lack part of the clones; where checked against another copy, unresolved V genes explain under half of the gap, and the rest is unexplained. For V, J and clone size, that table is used; D and trimming come from the DNA. The table for this sample lists about 99,000 clones; roughly 86% of them were counted only once. Of the sample, 3.3% is held by the ten largest clones.

Per the germline V gene, MNHEY is the CDR1 and SVGAGI is the CDR2. The CDR3 runs 13 residues from the cysteine to the phenylalanine. Only the CDR3 DNA stays, 39 bases, in frame from base 1. V is reduced by 7 bases and J by 11 bases, leaving a spacing of 20 bases between them. Explained via the paper, the time point label denotes: about 28 days (+/-7) after the second vaccine dose. According to the study, the label for this sample's treatment or condition signals: meningococcal conjugate vaccine given as trial control. Vaccinee samples came from UK trials COV001 and COV002, including a single-blind randomized controlled phase 2/3 trial of AZD1222 (ChAdOx1 nCoV-19) in healthy adults. For TCRbeta chain sequencing, PBMC samples from trial participants were taken at day 0 and at day 28 after the second dose. In the case of this clone: There is no known antigen for this receptor. Per-base qualities were not stored, and no clone one base away is much larger.

The sequencing used peripheral blood, collected 28 days after the second dose of the MenACWY control vaccine. The chain was built from TRBV6-5 and TRBJ1-1; a confident D gene designation cannot be given. The clonotype was recovered from an adult who received the MenACWY meningococcal vaccine as a control. The sequenced DNA: TGTGCCAGCACTGGTTATGGTTCGAAGTTGGCTTTCTTT. This sequence encodes CASTGYGSKLAFF.